The clone carrying this TCR beta chain was seen just once. Deep level was the assay's run setting. Profiled with immunoSEQ multiplex PCR; TCRdb holds only in-frame clones, not every one. The sample contains approximately 2,000,000 clones, 80% to 95% of which appear only once. The data belong to a study of shared clonotypes between healthy human individuals. CD8 cells regarded as naive lacked CD45RO, were positively chosen for CCR7, and omitted terminally differentiated effector memory CD45RA+ cells. Source material: naive CD8+ T cells from PBMCs. This clonotype was sampled from a man aged 18 to 35 in good health. Some clones in this sample may be carry-over from other donors' samples.

The CDR3 nucleotides are TGCGCCAGCAGCCCAATTTCCGTGCAGGGCCACGAGCAGTACTTC. This sequence encodes CASSPISVQGHEQYF. This sequence joins TRBV4-1 and TRBJ2-7; a weak D match, TRBD1 (5 bases). The CDR3 extends over 15 amino acids. Germline CDR1 MGHRA, CDR2 YSYEKL. Trimming took 4 bases from V and 5 from J, leaving 18 bases between them.